This TCR beta chain was identified in a study of blood T cell repertoires in COVID-19. CDR1 LGHDT and CDR2 YNNKEL come from the germline V gene (reference sequence). With 3 bases clipped from V and 7 bases from J, the junction kept 8 bases outside the gene matches. This CDR3 is 14 amino acids long. The assay was immunoSEQ multiplex PCR, and TCRdb's table has in-frame clones only and misses some. The sample holds 120,000 to 150,000 clones, about 80% seen once. This clone was found a few times. The sequence came from a human donor in a cohort sampled during active COVID-19. The chain joins TRBV3-1 (or the pseudogene TRBV3-2) to TRBJ1-2; TRBD1 matches at 7 bases. The sample taken for sequencing was peripheral blood. CDR3 sequence: CASSHFDRAFGYTF. Here the CDR3 DNA reads TGTGCCAGCAGCCATTTCGACAGGGCTTTTGGCTACACCTTC.